This entry concerns a single T cell receptor beta chain. Antigen unknown. The PCR contained 60 Vbeta and 13 Jbeta primers. Sequenced by immunoSEQ multiplex PCR; TCRdb stores in-frame clones only, minus some. The sample yields some 160,000 clones, 84% seen once. With 1 base clipped from V and 7 bases from J, the junction kept 9 bases outside the gene matches. CDR3 size: 15 residues. Germline assignment: CDR1 SEHNR and CDR2 FQNEAQ (reference sequence). This sample is part of a study of cytomegalovirus exposure and HLA in healthy donors. Study-level points and caveats: As a later analysis revealed, most CMV-associated TCR beta chains appeared HLA-restricted. Versus the approximately 700-donor mean, an Asian-associated ancestry cluster reportedly showed fewer N-insertions in a later analysis. Previous analysis showed most TCR beta V segments were productive about 87% or about 30% of the time.

The receptor comes from a boy aged 2 to 10 in good health and CMV-seronegative. Sequencing was done on a sample of PBMCs. V is TRBV7-9 and J is TRBJ2-7; 8 nucleotides match TRBD2. The CDR3, as DNA: TGTGCCAGCAGCTTAGTTAGGGGGACTAGAGGTGAGCAGTACTTC. Amino acid sequence: CASSLVRGTRGEQYF.